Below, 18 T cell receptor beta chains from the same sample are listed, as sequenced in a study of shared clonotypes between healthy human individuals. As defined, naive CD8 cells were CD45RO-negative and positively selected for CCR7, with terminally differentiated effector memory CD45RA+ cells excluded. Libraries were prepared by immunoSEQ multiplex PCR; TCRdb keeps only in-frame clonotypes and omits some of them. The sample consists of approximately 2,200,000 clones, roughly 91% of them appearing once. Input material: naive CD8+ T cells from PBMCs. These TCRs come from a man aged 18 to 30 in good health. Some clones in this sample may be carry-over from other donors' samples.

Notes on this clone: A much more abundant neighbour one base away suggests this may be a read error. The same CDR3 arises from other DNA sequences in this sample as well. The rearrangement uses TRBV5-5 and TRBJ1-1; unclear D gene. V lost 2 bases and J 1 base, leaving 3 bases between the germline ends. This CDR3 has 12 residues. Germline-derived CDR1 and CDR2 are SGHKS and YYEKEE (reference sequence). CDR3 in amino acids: CASSLANTEAFF. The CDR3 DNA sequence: TGTGCCAGCAGCTTAGCGAACACTGAAGCTTTCTTT.

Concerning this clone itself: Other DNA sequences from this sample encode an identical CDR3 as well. The CDR3 reads CASSLGSGGEQYF. CDR3 bases: TGTGCCAGCAGCTTAGGTAGTGGGGGCGAGCAGTACTTC. The V gene is TRBV7-8, the J gene TRBJ2-7, with D possibly called TRBD1 or TRBD2 (5 bases each). Per the germline V gene, CDR1 is SGHVS and CDR2 is FQNEAQ. Trimming cost V 1 base and J 6 bases, with 10 bases left between them. CDR3 length: 13 amino acids.

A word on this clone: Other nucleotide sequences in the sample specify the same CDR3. In nucleotides, the CDR3 is TGTGCCAGCAGCGTAGCGCCAGGGGGCAGCACAGATACGCAGTATTTT. As protein: CASSVAPGGSTDTQYF. The chain couples TRBV9 to TRBJ2-3; 8 nucleotides agree with TRBD1. The CDR3 contains 16 residues. The ends lost 0 bases at V and 0 bases at J; junction bases unmatched: 3. Germline assignment: CDR1 SGDLS and CDR2 YYNGEE.

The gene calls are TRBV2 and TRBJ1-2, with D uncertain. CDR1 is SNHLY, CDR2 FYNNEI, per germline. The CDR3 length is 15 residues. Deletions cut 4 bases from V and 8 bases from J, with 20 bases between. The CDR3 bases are TGTGCCAGCAGTGGTATTAGTGTAGCGGCTCTAGGCTACACCTTC. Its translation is CASSGISVAALGYTF.

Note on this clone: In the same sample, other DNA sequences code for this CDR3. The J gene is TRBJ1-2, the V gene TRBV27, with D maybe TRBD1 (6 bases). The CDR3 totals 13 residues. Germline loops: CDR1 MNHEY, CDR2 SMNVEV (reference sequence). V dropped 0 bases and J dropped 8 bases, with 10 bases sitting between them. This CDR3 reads CASSLSRGDGYTF. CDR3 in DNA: TGTGCCAGCAGTTTATCCAGGGGTGACGGCTACACCTTC.

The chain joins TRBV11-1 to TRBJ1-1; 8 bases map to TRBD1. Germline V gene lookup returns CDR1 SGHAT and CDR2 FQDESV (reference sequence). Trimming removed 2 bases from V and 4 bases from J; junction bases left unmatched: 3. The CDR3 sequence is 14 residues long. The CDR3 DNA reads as TGTGCCAGCAGCTTAACTACAGGGGGCACTGAAGCTTTCTTT. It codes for CASSLTTGGTEAFF.

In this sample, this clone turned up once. The CDR3 DNA follows: TGTGCCAGCAGCTATCAGGTTGACGAGCAGTACTTC. Protein sequence: CASSYQVDEQYF. The J gene is TRBJ2-7, the V gene TRBV11-2; no clear D. In germline, CDR1 is SGHAT, CDR2 FQNNGV. Trimming left V 4 bases short and J 5 bases short, with 9 bases between. This CDR3 has 12 residues.

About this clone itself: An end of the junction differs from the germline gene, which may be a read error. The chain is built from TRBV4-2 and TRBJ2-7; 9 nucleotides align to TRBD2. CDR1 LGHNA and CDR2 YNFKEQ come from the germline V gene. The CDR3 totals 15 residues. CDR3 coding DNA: TGTGCCAGCAGCCAAGTTCTAGCGGGGTCCTTCGAGCAGTACTTC. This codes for CASSQVLAGSFEQYF.

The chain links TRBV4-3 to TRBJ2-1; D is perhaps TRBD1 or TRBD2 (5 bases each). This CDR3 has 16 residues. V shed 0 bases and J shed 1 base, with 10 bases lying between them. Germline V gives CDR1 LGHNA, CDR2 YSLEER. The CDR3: CASSQDSGGSYNEQFF. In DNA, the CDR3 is TGCGCCAGCAGCCAAGATAGTGGGGGTTCCTACAATGAGCAGTTCTTC.

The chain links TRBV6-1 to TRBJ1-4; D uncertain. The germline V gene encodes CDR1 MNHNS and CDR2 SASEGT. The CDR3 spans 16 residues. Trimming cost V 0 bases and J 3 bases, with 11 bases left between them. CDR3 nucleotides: TGTGCCAGCAGTGAAGCGGGTGAGGGAGCTAATGAAAAACTGTTTTTT. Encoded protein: CASSEAGEGANEKLFF.

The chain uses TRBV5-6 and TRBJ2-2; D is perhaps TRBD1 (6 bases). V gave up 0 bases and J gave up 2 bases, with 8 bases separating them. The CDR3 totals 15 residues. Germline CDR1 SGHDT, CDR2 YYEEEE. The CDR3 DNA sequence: TGTGCCAGCAGCTTGGGTGGGGGCAACACCGGGGAGCTGTTTTTT. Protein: CASSLGGGNTGELFF.

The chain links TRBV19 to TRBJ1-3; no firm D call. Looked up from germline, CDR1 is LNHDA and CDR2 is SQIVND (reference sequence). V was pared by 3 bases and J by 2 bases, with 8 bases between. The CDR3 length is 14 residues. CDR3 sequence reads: CASSIGPTGNTIYF. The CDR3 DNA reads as TGTGCCAGTAGTATCGGCCCGACTGGAAACACCATATATTTT.

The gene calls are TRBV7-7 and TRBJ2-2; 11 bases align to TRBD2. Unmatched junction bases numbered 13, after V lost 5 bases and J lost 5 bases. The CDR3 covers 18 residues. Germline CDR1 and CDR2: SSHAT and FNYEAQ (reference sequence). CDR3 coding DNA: TGTGCCAGCAGCCCACAAAGATGGACTAGCGGGCGTACCGGGGAGCTGTTTTTT. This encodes CASSPQRWTSGRTGELFF.

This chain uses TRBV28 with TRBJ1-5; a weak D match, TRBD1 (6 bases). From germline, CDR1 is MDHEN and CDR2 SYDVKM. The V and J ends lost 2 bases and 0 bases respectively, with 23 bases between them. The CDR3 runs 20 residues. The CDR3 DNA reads TGTGCCAGCAGTTTACTTCACTCCGTGGACAGCTTAAGTAGCAATCAGCCCCAGCATTTT. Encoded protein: CASSLLHSVDSLSSNQPQHF.

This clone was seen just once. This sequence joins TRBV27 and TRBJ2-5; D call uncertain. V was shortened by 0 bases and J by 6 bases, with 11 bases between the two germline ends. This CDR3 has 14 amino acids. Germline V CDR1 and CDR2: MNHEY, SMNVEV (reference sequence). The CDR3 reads CASSLSPRHQTQYF. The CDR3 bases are TGTGCCAGCAGTTTATCCCCTAGACATCAGACCCAGTACTTC.

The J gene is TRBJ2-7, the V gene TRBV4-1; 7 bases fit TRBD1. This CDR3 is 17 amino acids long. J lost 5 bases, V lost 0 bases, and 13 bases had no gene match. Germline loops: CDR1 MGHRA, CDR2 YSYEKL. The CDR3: CASSQDRSTGSLDEQYF. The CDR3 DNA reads TGCGCCAGCAGCCAAGATCGGTCGACAGGGAGCCTAGACGAGCAGTACTTC.

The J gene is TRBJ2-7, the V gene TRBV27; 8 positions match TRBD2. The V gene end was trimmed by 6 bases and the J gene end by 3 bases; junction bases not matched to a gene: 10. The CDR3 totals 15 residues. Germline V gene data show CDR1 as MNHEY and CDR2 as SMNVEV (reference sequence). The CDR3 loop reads CASSPQRERGYEQYF. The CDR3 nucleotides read TGTGCCAGCAGCCCCCAGCGGGAGAGGGGCTACGAGCAGTACTTC.

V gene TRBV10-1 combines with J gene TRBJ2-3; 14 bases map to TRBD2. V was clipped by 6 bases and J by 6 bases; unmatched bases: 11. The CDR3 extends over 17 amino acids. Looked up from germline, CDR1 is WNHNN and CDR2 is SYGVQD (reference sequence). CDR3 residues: CASRPPGLAGVDDTQYF. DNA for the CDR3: TGCGCCAGCAGGCCGCCGGGACTAGCGGGAGTTGACGATACGCAGTATTTT.